This T cell receptor beta chain is drawn from a study of post-analysis software for immune sequencing data. Study at large: The disease courses spanned relapsing-remitting, secondary progressive and progressive-relapsing forms of multiple sclerosis.

Findings and limits, study-wide: Among 5 or 6 TRBV segments more frequent in patients than controls were TRBV5-6, TRBV5-1 and TRBV20-1. Compared against controls, patients with multiple sclerosis displayed significantly lower normalized Chao1 diversity. Samples sharing a preparation batch grouped tightly together when assessed by F measure.

Unique molecular identifiers were built into the TCR beta cDNA libraries. T cells, about 0.9 to 11 million of them, yielded some 500,000 cDNA molecules. TCRdb reprocessed the PCR reads via MiXCR and lists one record per CDR3 protein. The sample lists 750,000 to 950,000 distinct CDR3 sequences, roughly 50% occurring once. Germline trimming cut 3 bases from V and 4 bases from J; bases unmatched to any gene: 4. This CDR3 is built from 14 residues. The V gene's germline CDR1 is DFQATT and CDR2 SNEGSKA (reference sequence). To note about this clonotype: Its specificity is not known.

Input material: blood. The J gene is TRBJ1-2, the V gene TRBV20-1; the match to TRBD1 covers 11 bases. This receptor was obtained from a girl aged 5 to 17 with multiple sclerosis. The CDR3 region is CSASPGTGGYGYTF. CDR3 DNA: TGCAGTGCTAGCCCGGGGACAGGGGGCTATGGCTACACCTTC.